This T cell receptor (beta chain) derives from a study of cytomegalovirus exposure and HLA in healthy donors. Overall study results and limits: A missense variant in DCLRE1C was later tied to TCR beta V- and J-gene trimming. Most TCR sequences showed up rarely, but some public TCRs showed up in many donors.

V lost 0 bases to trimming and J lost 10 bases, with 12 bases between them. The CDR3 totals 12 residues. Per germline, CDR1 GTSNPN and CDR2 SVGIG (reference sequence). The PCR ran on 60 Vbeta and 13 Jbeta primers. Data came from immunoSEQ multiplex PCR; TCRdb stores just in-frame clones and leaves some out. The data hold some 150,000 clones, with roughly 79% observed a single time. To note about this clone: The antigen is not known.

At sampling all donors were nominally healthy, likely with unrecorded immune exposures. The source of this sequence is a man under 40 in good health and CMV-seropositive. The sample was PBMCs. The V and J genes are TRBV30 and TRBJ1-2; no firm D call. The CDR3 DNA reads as TGTGCCTGGAGTGTCGGTGGGAGGGTCTACACCTTC. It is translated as CAWSVGGRVYTF.